This record looks at one T cell receptor beta chain sequence and its context. The protocol was immunoSEQ multiplex PCR, while the TCRdb copy is restricted to in-frame clones and leaves out a portion. The sample contains over 250,000 clones, over 65% of which appear only once. The record originates from a study of blood T cell repertoires in COVID-19. CDR3 length equals 13 residues. Trimming pared 8 bases from V and 6 bases from J, leaving 16 bases between. In germline, CDR1 is SNHLY, CDR2 FYNNEI. The source is a woman aged 80 or over with acute or convalescent COVID-19. The material sequenced was peripheral blood. V gene TRBV2 combines with J gene TRBJ2-5; maybe TRBD1 (6 bases). CDR3 coding DNA: TGTGCCAGCCACCCATGGGACATGAAGACCCAGTACTTC. Translating gives CASHPWDMKTQYF.